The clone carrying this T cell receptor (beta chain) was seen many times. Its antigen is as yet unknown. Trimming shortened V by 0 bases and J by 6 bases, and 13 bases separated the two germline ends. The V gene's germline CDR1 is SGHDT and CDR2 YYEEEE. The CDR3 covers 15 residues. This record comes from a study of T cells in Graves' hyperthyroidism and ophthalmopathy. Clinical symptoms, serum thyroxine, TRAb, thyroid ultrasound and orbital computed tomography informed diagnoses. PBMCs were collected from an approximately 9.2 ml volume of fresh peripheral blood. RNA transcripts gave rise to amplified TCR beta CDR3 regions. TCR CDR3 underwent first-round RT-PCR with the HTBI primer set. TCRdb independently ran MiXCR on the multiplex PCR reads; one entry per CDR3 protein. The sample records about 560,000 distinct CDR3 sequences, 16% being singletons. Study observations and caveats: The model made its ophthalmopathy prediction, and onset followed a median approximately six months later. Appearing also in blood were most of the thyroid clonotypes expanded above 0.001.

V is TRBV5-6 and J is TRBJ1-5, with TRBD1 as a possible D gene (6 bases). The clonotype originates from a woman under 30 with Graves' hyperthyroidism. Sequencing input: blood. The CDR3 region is CASSLGSGVTQPQHF. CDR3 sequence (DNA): TGTGCCAGCAGCTTGGGTTCAGGGGTGACTCAGCCCCAGCATTTT.